This T cell receptor (beta chain) was found in a study of Graves' ophthalmopathy and Graves' hyperthyroidism. This clonotype was seen many times. The CDR3 loop spans 13 amino acids. Per the germline V gene, CDR1 is SQVTM and CDR2 is ANQGSEA. Trimming cost V 3 bases and J 6 bases, with 14 bases left between them. Using RNA transcripts, the TCR beta CDR3 regions were amplified. First-round RT-PCR relied on HTBI primers, and a second-round multiplex PCR came next. TCRdb analysed the multiplex PCR reads with MiXCR anew, one entry per CDR3 protein. This sample has 650,000 to 900,000 distinct CDR3 sequences, with about 44% found just once.

This TCR was recovered from an adult man with Graves' ophthalmopathy. The sequencing sample was made of peripheral blood. The chain recombines TRBV29-1 with TRBJ1-2; maybe TRBD1 (5 bases). CDR3 region: CSVDGGTLNGYTF. As DNA, the CDR3 is TGCAGCGTTGATGGGGGAACCCTCAATGGCTACACCTTC.